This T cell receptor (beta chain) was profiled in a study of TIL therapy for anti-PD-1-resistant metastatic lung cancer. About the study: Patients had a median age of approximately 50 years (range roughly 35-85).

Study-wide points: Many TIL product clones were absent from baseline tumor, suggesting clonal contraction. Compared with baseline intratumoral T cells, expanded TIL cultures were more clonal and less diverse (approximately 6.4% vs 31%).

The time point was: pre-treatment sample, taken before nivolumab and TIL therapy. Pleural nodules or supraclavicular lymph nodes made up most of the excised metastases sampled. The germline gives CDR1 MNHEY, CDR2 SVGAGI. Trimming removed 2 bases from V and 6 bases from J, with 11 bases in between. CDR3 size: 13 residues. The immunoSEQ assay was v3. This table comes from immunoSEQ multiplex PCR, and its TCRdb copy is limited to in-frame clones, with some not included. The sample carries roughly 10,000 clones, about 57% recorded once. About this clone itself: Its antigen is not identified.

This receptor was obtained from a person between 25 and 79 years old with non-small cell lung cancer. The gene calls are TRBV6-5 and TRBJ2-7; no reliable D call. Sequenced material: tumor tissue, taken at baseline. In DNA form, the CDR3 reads TGTGCCAGCAGTTACCTAGACACGGCCGAGCAGTACTTC. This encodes CASSYLDTAEQYF.